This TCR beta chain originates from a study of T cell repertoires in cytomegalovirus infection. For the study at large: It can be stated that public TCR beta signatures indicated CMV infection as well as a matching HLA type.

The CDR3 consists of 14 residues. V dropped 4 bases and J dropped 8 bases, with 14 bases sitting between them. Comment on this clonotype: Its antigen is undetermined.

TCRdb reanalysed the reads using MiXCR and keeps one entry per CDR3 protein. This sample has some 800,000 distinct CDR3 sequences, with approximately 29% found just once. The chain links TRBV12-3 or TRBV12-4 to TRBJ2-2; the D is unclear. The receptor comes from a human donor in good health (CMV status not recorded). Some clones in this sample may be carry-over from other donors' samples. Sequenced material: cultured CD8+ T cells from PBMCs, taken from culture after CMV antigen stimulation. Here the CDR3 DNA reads TGTGCCAGCAGTTCCCTCCCGGGTCTAGGGGAGCTGTTTTTT. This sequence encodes CASSSLPGLGELFF.